This T cell receptor (beta chain) was sequenced in a study of CD8+ T cells in alopecia areata. Whole-study results and caveats: Clonality exceeded that of normal scalp in lesional scalp, most notably in alopecia totalis/universalis.

After isolation, RNA underwent reverse transcription to generate cDNA as the sequencing template. Generated by immunoSEQ multiplex PCR, the TCRdb table keeps only in-frame clones and is missing some. The sample holds 110,000 to 150,000 clones; less than 75% are singletons and the top ten take 36%. In this sample, this clone turned up a few times. The antigen remains unidentified. Trimming removed 1 base from V and 5 bases from J, with 6 bases in between. The CDR3 loop spans 13 amino acids. Germline loops: CDR1 LNHDA, CDR2 SQIVND (reference sequence). Material: CD8+ T cells sorted from blood. The chain combines TRBV19 with TRBJ1-5; D uncertain. This receptor was identified in a human donor in good health. CDR3 nucleotides: TGTGCCAGTAGTATAGGTGCCTATCAGCCCCAGCATTTT. Encoded protein: CASSIGAYQPQHF.